These T cell receptor beta chains were read from a single sample in a study of T cell responses to AZD1222 COVID-19 vaccine. Sequencing used immunoSEQ multiplex PCR; TCRdb keeps in-frame clones, though not all of them. The sample shows about 150,000 clones, 92% of them seen only once. Material: peripheral blood, obtained on day 0 of AZD1222 vaccination. The receptors here all came from an adult in good health. CDR3s leave out the opening cysteine and the closing phenylalanine or tryptophan.

CDR3 protein,V gene
ASSLGTHSNQPQH,TRBV11-2
ASSFSNYGYT,TRBV11-2
ASSLFKKGGRYEQY,TRBV4-1
ASSPFLQDLNTEAF,TRBV18
ASSPPLQVTDTQY,TRBV18
ASSQRTLGGGTQY,TRBV6-2/TRBV6-3
ASPSGGSGNTIY,TRBV30
ASSGLAGGVAKNIQY,TRBV7-2
ASRDRGLWNQPQH,TRBV2
ASSFRGMDEKLF,TRBV13
ASSYSSGQAGLEAF,TRBV6-5
ASSQGLTENTEAF,TRBV4-1
ASRGGSGGELF,TRBV27
ASSQYGQGFGYT,TRBV28
ASRSSLAGIHEQY,TRBV7-2
ASSSLGQGPYEQY,TRBV6-2/TRBV6-3
ASSPGRGDNQETQY,TRBV5-5